The next 2 T cell receptor beta chains were all read from a single sample in a study of T cell responses to AZD1222 COVID-19 vaccine. Measured with immunoSEQ multiplex PCR; TCRdb has only the in-frame clones, and not every one. The table records about 110,000 clones, about 85% of them present only once. The specimen comprised peripheral blood, sampled on day 0 of AZD1222 vaccination. These receptors were collected from an adult in good health.

This clone has just one count. The V gene is TRBV27, the J gene TRBJ2-3; D might be TRBD1 (5 bases). From germline, CDR1 is MNHEY and CDR2 SMNVEV (reference sequence). V shed 4 bases and J shed 3 bases, with 11 bases lying between them. The CDR3 consists of 14 residues. This chain's CDR3 is CASSYTGPTDTQYF. The CDR3 nucleotides are TGTGCCAGCAGTTACACAGGTCCTACAGATACGCAGTATTTT.

V is TRBV7-2 and J is TRBJ1-5; perhaps TRBD1 as D (6 bases). Germline V gene sequence: CDR1 SGHTA, CDR2 FQGNSA. The CDR3 is 15 amino acids. V lost 5 bases, J lost 0 bases, and 11 bases lay in between. CDR3 DNA: TGTGCCAGCAGCCTCTGGACAGATAGCAATCAGCCCCAGCATTTT. Its protein is CASSLWTDSNQPQHF.